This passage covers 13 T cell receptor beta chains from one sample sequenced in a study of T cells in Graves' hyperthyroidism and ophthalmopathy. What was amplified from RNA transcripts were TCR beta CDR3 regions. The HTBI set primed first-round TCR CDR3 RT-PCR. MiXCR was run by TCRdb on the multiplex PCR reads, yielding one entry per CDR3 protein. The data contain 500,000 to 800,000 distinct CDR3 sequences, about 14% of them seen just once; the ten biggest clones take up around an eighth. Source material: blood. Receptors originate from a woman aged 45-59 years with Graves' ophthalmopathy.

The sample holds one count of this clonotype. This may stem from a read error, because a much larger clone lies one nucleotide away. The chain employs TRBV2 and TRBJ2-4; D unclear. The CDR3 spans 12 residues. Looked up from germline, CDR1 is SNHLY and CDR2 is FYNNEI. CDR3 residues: CTSSEEGYIQYF. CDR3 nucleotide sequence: TGTACCAGCAGTGAAGAAGGATACATTCAGTACTTC.

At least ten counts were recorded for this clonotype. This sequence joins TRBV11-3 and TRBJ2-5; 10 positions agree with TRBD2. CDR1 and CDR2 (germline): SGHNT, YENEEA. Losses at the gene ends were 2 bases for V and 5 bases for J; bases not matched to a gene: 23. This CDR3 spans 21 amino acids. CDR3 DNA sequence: TGTGCCAGCAGCTTAAAGGGGTCAGGGGTGGCTAGCGGGAGTGGTTTGGAGACCCAGTACTTC. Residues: CASSLKGSGVASGSGLETQYF.

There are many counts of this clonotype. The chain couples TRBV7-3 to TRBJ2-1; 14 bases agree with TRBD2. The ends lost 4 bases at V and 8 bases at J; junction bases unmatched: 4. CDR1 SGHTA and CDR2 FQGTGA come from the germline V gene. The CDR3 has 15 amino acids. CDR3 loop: CASSSGTSGSDEQFF. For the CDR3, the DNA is TGTGCCAGCAGCTCAGGGACTAGCGGGAGTGATGAGCAGTTCTTC. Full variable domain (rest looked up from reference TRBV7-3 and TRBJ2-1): GAGVSQTPSNKVTEKGKYVELRCDPISGHTALYWYRQSLGQGPEFLIYFQGTGAADDSGLPNDRFFAVRPEGSVSTLKIQRTERGDSAVYLCASSSGTSGSDEQFFGPGTRLTVL.

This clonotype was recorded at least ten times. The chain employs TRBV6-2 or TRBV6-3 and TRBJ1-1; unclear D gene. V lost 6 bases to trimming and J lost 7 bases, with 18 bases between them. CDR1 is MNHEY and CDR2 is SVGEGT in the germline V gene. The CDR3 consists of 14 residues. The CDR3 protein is CASRQGPKLGEAFF. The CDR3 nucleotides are TGTGCCAGCAGACAAGGACCCAAGCTGGGTGAAGCTTTCTTT.

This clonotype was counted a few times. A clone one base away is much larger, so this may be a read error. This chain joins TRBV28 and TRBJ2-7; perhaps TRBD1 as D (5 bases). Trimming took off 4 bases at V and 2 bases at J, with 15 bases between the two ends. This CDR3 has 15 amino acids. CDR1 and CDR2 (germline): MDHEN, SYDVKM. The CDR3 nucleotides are TGTGCCAGCAGTTGCCCCAGGGAATTCCCCTACGAGCAGTACTTC. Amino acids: CASSCPREFPYEQYF.

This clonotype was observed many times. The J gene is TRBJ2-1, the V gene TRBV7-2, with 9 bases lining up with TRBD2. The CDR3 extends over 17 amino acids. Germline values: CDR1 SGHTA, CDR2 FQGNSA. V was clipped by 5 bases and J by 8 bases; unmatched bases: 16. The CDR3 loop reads CASSPLGGSGSFYEQFF. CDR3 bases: TGTGCCAGCAGCCCGCTAGGAGGTAGCGGGAGTTTCTATGAGCAGTTCTTC.

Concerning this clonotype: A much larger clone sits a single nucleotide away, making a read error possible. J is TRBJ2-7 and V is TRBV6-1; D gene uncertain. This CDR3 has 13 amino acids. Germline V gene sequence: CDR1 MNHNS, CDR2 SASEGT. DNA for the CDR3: TGTGCCAGCAGCGCGACACGGAGCTACGGGCAGTACTTC. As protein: CASSATRSYGQYF.

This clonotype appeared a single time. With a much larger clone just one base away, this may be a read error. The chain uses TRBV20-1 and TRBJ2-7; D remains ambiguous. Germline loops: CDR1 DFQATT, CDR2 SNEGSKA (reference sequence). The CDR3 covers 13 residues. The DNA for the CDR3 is TGCAGTGCTAGAGGGCTACCCTCCTACGGGCAGTACTTC. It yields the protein CSARGLPSYGQYF.

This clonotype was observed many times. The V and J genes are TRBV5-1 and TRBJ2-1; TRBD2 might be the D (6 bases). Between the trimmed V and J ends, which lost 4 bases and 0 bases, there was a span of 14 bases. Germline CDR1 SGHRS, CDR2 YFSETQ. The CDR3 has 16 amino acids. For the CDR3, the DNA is TGCGCCAGCAGCACGGGGACTCAGAGCTCCTACAATGAGCAGTTCTTC. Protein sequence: CASSTGTQSSYNEQFF.

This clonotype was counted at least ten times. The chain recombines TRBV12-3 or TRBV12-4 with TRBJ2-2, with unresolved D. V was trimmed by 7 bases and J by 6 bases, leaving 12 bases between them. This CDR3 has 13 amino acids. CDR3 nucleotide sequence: TGTGCCAGCACCCCCTTTATGGCCGGGGAGCTGTTTTTT. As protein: CASTPFMAGELFF.

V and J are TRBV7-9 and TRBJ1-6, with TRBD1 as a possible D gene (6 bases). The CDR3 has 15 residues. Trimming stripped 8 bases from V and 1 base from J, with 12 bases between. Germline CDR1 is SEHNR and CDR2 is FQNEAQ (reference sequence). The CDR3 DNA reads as TGTGCCAGCGTGGGGGCTACGTCCTATAATTCACCCCTCCACTTT. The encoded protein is CASVGATSYNSPLHF.

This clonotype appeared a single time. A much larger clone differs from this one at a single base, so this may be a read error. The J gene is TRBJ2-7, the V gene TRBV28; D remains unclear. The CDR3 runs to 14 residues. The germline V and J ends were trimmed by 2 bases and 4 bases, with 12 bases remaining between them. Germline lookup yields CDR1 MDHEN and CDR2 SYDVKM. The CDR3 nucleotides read TGTGCCAGCAGTTTAGTGGCTACTCAGTACGAGCAGTACTTC. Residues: CASSLVATQYEQYF.

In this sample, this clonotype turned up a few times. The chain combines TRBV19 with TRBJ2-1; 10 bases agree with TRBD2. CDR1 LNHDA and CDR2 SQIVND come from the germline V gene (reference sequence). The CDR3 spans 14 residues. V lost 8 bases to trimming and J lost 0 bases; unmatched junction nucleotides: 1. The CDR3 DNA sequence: TGTGCCAGTCTAGCGGGAGCCTCCTACAATGAGCAGTTCTTC. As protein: CASLAGASYNEQFF.